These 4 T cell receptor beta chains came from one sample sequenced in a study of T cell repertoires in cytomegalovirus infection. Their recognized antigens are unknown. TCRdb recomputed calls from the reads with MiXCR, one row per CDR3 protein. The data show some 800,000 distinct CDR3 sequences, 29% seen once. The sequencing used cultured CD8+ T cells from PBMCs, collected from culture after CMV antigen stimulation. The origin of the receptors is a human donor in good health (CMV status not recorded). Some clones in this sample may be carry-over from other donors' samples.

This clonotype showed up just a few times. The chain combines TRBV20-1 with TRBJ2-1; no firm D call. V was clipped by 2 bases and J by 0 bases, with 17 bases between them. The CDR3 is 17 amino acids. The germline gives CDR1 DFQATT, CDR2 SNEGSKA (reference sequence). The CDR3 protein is CSARTPLDGPSYNEQFF. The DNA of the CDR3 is TGCAGTGCTAGAACCCCTCTTGACGGTCCCTCCTACAATGAGCAGTTCTTC.

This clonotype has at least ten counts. The CDR3 DNA sequence: TGTGCCAGCAGCCCCGAGCACAGGGGCAAAAACATTCAGTACTTC. Residues: CASSPEHRGKNIQYF. This rearrangement joins TRBV7-9 to TRBJ2-4; 7 nucleotides match TRBD1. Germline V gene lookup returns CDR1 SEHNR and CDR2 FQNEAQ (reference sequence). The CDR3 has 15 amino acids. The trim removed 5 bases at V and 3 bases at J, leaving 7 bases unmatched.

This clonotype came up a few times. The CDR3 loop reads CASSKKTWAETNKNIQYF. CDR3 DNA: TGTGCCAGCAGCAAAAAAACCTGGGCGGAAACCAACAAAAACATTCAGTACTTC. The V gene is TRBV7-6, the J gene TRBJ2-4; the D is unclear. The CDR3 has 18 residues. V lost 5 bases to trimming and J lost 3 bases, with 23 bases between them. Germline lookup yields CDR1 SGHVS and CDR2 FNYEAQ.

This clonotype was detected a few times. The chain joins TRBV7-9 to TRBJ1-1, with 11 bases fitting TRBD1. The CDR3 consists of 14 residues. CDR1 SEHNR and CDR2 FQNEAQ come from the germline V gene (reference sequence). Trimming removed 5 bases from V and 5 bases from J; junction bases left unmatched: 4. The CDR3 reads CASSGWDRGTEAFF. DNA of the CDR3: TGTGCCAGCAGCGGATGGGACAGGGGGACTGAAGCTTTCTTT.